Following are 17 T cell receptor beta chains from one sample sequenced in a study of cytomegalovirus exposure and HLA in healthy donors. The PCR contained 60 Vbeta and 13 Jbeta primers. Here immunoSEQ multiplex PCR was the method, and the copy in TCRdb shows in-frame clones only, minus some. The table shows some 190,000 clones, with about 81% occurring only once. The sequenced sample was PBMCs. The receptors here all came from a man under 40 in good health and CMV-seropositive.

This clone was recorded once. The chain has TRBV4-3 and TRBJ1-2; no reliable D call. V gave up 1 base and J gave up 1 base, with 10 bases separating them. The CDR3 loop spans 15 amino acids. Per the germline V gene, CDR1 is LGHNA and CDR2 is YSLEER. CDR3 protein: CASSQGGAHNYGYTF. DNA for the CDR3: TGCGCCAGCAGCCAAGGGGGAGCCCATAACTATGGCTACACCTTC.

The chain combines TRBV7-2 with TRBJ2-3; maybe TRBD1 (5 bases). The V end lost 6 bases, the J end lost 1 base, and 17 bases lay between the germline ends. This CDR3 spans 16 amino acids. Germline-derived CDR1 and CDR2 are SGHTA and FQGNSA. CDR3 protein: CASSKGGAHGTDTQYF. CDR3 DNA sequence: TGTGCCAGCAGTAAGGGTGGGGCACACGGCACAGATACGCAGTATTTT.

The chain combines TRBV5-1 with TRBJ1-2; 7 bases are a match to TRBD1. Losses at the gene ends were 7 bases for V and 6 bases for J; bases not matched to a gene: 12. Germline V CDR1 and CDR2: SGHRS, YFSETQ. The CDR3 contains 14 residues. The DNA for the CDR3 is TGCGCCAGCGGACCGGGACAGCCTATAAATGGCTACACCTTC. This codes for CASGPGQPINGYTF.

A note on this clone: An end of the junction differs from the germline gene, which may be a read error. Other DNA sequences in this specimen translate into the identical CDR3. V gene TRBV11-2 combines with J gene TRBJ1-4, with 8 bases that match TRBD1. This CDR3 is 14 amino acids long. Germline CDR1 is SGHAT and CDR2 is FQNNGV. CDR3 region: CASSLEQGGGKLFF. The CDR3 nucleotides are TGCGCCAGCAGCTTAGAACAGGGGGGCGGAAAACTGTTTTTT.

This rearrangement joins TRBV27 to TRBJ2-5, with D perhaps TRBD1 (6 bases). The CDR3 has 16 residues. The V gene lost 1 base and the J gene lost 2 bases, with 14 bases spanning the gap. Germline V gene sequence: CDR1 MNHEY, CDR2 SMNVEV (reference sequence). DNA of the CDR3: TGTGCCAGCAGTTTATGGGCAGGGGCACTTCAAGAGACCCAGTACTTC. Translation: CASSLWAGALQETQYF.

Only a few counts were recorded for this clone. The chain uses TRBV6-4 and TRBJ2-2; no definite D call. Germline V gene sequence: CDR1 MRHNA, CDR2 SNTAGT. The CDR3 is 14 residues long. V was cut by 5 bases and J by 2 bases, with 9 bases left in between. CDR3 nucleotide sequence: TGTGCCAGCAGTACCGAGGAAAACACCGGGGAGCTGTTTTTT. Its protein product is CASSTEENTGELFF.

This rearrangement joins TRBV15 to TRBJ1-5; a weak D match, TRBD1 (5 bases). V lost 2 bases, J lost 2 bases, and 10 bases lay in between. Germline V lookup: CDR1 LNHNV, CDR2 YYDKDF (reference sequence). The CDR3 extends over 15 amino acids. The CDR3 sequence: CATSRIGAGNQPQHF. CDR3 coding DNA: TGTGCCACCAGCAGAATAGGGGCAGGCAATCAGCCCCAGCATTTT.

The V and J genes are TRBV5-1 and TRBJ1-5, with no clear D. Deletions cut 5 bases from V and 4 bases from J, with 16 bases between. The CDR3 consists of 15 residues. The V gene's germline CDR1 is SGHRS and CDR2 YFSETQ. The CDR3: CASSPSGGSNQPQHF. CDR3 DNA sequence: TGCGCCAGCAGTCCCTCGGGAGGGTCAAATCAGCCCCAGCATTTT.

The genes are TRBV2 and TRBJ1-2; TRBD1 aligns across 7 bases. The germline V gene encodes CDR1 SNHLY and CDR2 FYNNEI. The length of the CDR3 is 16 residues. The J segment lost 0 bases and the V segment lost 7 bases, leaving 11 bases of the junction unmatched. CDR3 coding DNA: TGTGCCAGCATTCTCGACGAGGACAGGCCTAACTATGGCTACACCTTC. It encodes CASILDEDRPNYGYTF. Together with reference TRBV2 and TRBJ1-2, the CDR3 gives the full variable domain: EPEVTQTPSHQVTQMGQEVILRCVPISNHLYFYWYRQILGQKVEFLVSFYNNEISEKSEIFDDQFSVERPDGSNFTLKIRSTKLEDSAMYFCASILDEDRPNYGYTFGSGTRLTVV.

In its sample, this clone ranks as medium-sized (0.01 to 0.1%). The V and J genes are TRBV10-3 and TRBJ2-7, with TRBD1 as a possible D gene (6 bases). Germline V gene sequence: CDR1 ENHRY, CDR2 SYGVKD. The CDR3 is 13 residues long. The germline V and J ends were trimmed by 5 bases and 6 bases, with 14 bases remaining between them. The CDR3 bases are TGTGCCATCAGTCTGACAGGAACAAGCGAGCAGTACTTC. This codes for CAISLTGTSEQYF.

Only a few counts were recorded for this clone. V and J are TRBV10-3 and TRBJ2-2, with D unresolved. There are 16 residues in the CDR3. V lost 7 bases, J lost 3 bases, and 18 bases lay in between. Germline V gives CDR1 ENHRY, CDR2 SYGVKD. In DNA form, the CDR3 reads TGTGCCATCACCCCGACACCCGCTACAGACACCGGGGAGCTGTTTTTT. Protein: CAITPTPATDTGELFF.

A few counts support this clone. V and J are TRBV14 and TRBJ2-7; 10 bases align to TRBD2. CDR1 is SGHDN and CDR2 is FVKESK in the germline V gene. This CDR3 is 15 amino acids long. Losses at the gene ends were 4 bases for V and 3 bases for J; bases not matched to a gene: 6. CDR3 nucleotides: TGTGCCAGCAGCCGAGGACTAGCGGAGGTCTACGAGCAGTACTTC. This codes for CASSRGLAEVYEQYF.

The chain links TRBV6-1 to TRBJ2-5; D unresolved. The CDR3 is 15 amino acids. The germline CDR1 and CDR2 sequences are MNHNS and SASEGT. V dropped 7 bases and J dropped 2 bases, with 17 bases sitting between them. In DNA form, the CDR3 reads TGTGCCAGCAATTTGGCTACAGCTCGTCAAGAGACCCAGTACTTC. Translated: CASNLATARQETQYF.

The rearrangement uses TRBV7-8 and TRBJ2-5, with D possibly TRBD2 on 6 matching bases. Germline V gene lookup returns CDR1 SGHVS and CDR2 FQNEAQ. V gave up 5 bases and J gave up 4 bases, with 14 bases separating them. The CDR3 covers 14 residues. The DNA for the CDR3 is TGTGCCAGCAGCCCGCGGGACCACATAGAGACCCAGTACTTC. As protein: CASSPRDHIETQYF. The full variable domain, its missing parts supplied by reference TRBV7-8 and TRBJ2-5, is GAGVSQSPRYKVAKRGQDVALRCDPISGHVSLFWYQQALGQGPEFLTYFQNEAQLDKSGLPSDRFFAERPEGSVSTLKIQRTQQEDSAVYLCASSPRDHIETQYFGPGTRLLVL.

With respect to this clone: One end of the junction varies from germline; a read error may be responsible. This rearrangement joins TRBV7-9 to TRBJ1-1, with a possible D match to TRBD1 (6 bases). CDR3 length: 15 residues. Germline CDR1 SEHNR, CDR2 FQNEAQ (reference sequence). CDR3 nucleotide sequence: TGTTCCAGCAGCCTATCAGGACAGCGGAACACTGAAGCTTTCTTT. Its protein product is CSSSLSGQRNTEAFF.

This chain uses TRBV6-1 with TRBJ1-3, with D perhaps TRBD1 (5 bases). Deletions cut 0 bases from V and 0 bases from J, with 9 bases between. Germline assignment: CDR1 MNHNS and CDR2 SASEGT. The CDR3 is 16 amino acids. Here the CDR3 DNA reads TGTGCCAGCAGTGAAGCGTGGGGCTACTCTGGAAACACCATATATTTT. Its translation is CASSEAWGYSGNTIYF.

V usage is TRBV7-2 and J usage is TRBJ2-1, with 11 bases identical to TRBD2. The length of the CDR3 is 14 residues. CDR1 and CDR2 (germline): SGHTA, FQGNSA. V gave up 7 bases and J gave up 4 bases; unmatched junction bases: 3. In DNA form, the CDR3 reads TGTGCCAGCACGGGACTAGCGGAATACAATGAGCAGTTCTTC. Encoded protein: CASTGLAEYNEQFF. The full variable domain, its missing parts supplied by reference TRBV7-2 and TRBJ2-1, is GAGVSQSPSNKVTEKGKDVELRCDPISGHTALYWYRQSLGQGLEFLIYFQGNSAPDKSGLPSDRFSAERTGGSVSTLTIQRTQQEDSAVYLCASTGLAEYNEQFFGPGTRLTVL.